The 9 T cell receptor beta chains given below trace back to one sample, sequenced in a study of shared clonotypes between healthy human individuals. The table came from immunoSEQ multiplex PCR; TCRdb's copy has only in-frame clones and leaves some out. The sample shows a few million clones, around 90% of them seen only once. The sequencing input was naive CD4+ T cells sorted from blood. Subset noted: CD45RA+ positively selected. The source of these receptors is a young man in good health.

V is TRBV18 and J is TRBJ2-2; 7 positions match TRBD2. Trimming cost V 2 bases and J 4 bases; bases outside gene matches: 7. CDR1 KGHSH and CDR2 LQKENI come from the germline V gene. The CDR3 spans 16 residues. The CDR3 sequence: CASSPAGREGTGELFF. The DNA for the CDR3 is TGTGCCAGCTCACCAGCCGGCAGGGAGGGCACCGGGGAGCTGTTTTTT.

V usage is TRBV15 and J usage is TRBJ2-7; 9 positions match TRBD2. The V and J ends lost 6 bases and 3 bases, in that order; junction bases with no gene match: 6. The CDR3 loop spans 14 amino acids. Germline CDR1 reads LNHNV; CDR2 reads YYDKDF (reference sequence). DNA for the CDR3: TGTGCCACCAGGGGAGTAGCGGGAGTCTACGAGCAGTACTTC. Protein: CATRGVAGVYEQYF.

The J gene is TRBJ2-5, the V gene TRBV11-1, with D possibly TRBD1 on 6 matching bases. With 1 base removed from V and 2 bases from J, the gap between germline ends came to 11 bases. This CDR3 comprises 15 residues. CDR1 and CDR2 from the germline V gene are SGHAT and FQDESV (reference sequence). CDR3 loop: CASSLEGTKQETQYF. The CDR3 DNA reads TGTGCCAGCAGCTTAGAGGGGACAAAGCAAGAGACCCAGTACTTC.

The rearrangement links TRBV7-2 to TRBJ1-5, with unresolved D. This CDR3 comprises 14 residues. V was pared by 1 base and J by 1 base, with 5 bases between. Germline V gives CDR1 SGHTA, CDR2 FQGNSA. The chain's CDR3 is CASSLGISNQPQHF. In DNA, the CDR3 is TGTGCCAGCAGCTTAGGGATCAGCAATCAGCCCCAGCATTTT.

Here the CDR3 DNA reads TGTGCCTGGAGGTCAGGGGGGTACAATGAGCAGTTCTTC. The encoded protein is CAWRSGGYNEQFF. The rearrangement joins TRBV30 to TRBJ2-1; tentatively, D is TRBD1 (7 bases). Trimming removed 3 bases from V and 4 bases from J, with 10 bases in between. This CDR3 contains 13 residues. CDR1 is GTSNPN and CDR2 is SVGIG in the germline V gene (reference sequence).

CDR3 loop: CASSPGLAGATYNEQFF. The CDR3 DNA sequence: TGTGCCAGTAGTCCCGGACTAGCGGGAGCTACCTACAATGAGCAGTTCTTC. The chain is built from TRBV19 and TRBJ2-1, with 13 bases identical to TRBD2. The CDR3 length is 17 residues. J lost 2 bases, V lost 5 bases, and 6 bases had no gene match. The germline gives CDR1 LNHDA, CDR2 SQIVND (reference sequence).

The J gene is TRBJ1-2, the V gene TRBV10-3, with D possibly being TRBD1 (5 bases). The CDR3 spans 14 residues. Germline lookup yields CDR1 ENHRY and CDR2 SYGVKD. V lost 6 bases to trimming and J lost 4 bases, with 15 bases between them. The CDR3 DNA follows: TGTGCCATCAGCACCGGGACCTCATCCTATGGCTACACCTTC. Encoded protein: CAISTGTSSYGYTF.

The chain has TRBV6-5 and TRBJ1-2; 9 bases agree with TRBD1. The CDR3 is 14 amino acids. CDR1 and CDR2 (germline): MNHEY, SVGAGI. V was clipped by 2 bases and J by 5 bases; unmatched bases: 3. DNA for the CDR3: TGTGCCAGCAGTTACCGGGGGACAGGGTATGGCTACACCTTC. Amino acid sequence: CASSYRGTGYGYTF.

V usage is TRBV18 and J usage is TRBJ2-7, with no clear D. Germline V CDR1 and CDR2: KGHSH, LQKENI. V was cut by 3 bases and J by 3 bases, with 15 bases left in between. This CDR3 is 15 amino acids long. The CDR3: CASSPGSAGYYEQYF. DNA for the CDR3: TGTGCCAGCTCACCTGGGTCGGCAGGATACTACGAGCAGTACTTC.